A selection of T cell receptor beta chains follows, all from one sample in a study of OX40 agonist ivuxolimab in advanced cancers. Assay: immunoSEQ multiplex PCR; the TCRdb copy retains only in-frame clones and omits some. Found here are approximately 86,000 clones, approximately 91% of them singletons; the top ten hold less than 0.35%. This specimen consisted of CD4+ or CD8+ T cells sorted from blood, obtained in a trial of the OX40 agonist ivuxolimab. These TCRs come from an adult with an advanced solid tumor such as melanoma, head and neck, liver or kidney cancer. Each CDR3 is given with its conserved first and last residue. Fields, in order: D gene, J gene, V gene, clone size, CDR3 DNA, CDR3 protein. D genes are given only for firm matches. Clone sizes are given selectively: once, few, many, or a class where the clone is expanded.

d_call: NA; j_call: TRBJ2-6; v_call: TRBV18; clone_size: NA; cdr3_nt: TGTGCCAGCTCACCACCTGGGGCCAACGTCCTGACTTTC; cdr3_aa: CASSPPGANVLTF
d_call: NA; j_call: TRBJ2-1; v_call: TRBV30; clone_size: NA; cdr3_nt: TGTGCCTGGACCTCCGGGAAGAGCCCCTGGGGCTACAATGAGCAGTTCTTC; cdr3_aa: CAWTSGKSPWGYNEQFF
d_call: TRBD2; j_call: TRBJ2-1; v_call: TRBV4-1; clone_size: NA; cdr3_nt: TGCGCCAGCAGCCAAGATCCTAGCGGGAGAAGCAATGAGCAGTTCTTC; cdr3_aa: CASSQDPSGRSNEQFF
d_call: TRBD2; j_call: TRBJ2-3; v_call: TRBV9; clone_size: once; cdr3_nt: TGTGCCAGCAGCGGGACTAGCGGGAGAGAATATAGAACTCACACAGATACGCAGTATTTT; cdr3_aa: CASSGTSGREYRTHTDTQYF
d_call: NA; j_call: TRBJ2-4; v_call: TRBV18; clone_size: NA; cdr3_nt: TGTGCCAGCTCACACCCGGGCCAGCTAGCCAAAAACATTCAGTACTTC; cdr3_aa: CASSHPGQLAKNIQYF
d_call: NA; j_call: TRBJ2-3; v_call: TRBV5-1; clone_size: NA; cdr3_nt: TGCGCCAGCAGCTTGTCCTCGGGGGGCACAGATACGCAGTATTTT; cdr3_aa: CASSLSSGGTDTQYF
d_call: NA; j_call: TRBJ1-5; v_call: TRBV6-5; clone_size: NA; cdr3_nt: TGTGCCAGCAGGCAGACTCACAATCAGCCCCAGCATTTT; cdr3_aa: CASRQTHNQPQHF
d_call: TRBD2; j_call: TRBJ2-4; v_call: TRBV5-6; clone_size: once; cdr3_nt: TGTGCCAGCAGTTTAAGACTAGCGGGCTTTGGGGTTTTAAACATTCAGTACTTC; cdr3_aa: CASSLRLAGFGVLNIQYF
d_call: NA; j_call: TRBJ1-5; v_call: TRBV19; clone_size: NA; cdr3_nt: TGTGCCAGCGGGATAAAGGGTAATAGCAATCAGCCCCAGCATTTT; cdr3_aa: CASGIKGNSNQPQHF
d_call: NA; j_call: TRBJ2-7; v_call: TRBV11-2; clone_size: NA; cdr3_nt: TGTGCCAGCAGCCAGCAGGGGCCCCCTTCCTACGAGCAGTACTTC; cdr3_aa: CASSQQGPPSYEQYF
d_call: NA; j_call: TRBJ1-5; v_call: TRBV2; clone_size: NA; cdr3_nt: TGTGCCAGCAGCAAAACGTACAGTGGGGCGACGGATCAGCCCCAGCATTTT; cdr3_aa: CASSKTYSGATDQPQHF
d_call: NA; j_call: TRBJ2-7; v_call: TRBV7-2; clone_size: NA; cdr3_nt: TGTGCCAGCAGCTTAGCGACATACTACGAGCAGTACTTC; cdr3_aa: CASSLATYYEQYF
d_call: NA; j_call: TRBJ2-1; v_call: TRBV25-1; clone_size: NA; cdr3_nt: TGTGCCAGCAGTGGGGGTGGAGCGTACAATGAGCAGTTCTTC; cdr3_aa: CASSGGGAYNEQFF
d_call: TRBD1; j_call: TRBJ1-2; v_call: TRBV9; clone_size: NA; cdr3_nt: TGTGCCAGCAGCCCGTCGACAGGGGGGAACTATGGCTACACCTTC; cdr3_aa: CASSPSTGGNYGYTF
d_call: NA; j_call: TRBJ2-3; v_call: TRBV5-8; clone_size: once; cdr3_nt: TGTGCCAGCAGCTTGAGAACAGATACGCAGTATTTT; cdr3_aa: CASSLRTDTQYF
d_call: NA; j_call: TRBJ1-1; v_call: TRBV2; clone_size: few; cdr3_nt: TGTGCCAGCAGTGATCGAAAAGCTTTCTTT; cdr3_aa: CASSDRKAFF
d_call: NA; j_call: TRBJ2-6; v_call: TRBV29-1; clone_size: NA; cdr3_nt: TGCAGCGTGGAGGCTGGGGCCAACGTCCTGACTTTC; cdr3_aa: CSVEAGANVLTF
d_call: NA; j_call: TRBJ1-5; v_call: TRBV6-5; clone_size: NA; cdr3_nt: TGTGCCAGCAGTTACTCGCAAGGAACTCAGCCCCAGCATTTT; cdr3_aa: CASSYSQGTQPQHF